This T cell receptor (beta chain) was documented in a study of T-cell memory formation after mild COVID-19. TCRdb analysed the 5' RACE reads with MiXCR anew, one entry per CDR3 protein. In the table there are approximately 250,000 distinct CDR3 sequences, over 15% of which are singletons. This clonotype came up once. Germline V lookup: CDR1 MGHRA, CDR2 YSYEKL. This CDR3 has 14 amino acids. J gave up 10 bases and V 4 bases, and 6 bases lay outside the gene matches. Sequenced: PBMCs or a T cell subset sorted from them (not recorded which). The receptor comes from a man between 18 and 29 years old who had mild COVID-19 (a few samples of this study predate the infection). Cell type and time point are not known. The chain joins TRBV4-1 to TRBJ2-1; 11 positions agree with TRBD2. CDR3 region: CASSRSGGAGEQFF. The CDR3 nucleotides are TGCGCCAGCAGCCGTAGCGGGGGGGCAGGGGAGCAGTTCTTC.